This TCR beta chain was documented in a study of blood T cells in healthy people across ages. V shed 6 bases, J shed 9 bases, and the junction held 9 bases outside the gene matches. CDR3 length: 14 residues. CDR1 is SNHLY, CDR2 FYNNEI, per germline. For the second PCR, which ran for 7 to 11 cycles, a sample-barcoded 5' primer and a J-beta primer mix were used. A single record per CDR3 protein comes from TCRdb applying MiXCR to the 5' RACE reads. The sample lists about 930,000 distinct CDR3 sequences, 25% to 30% occurring once. The sample also formed part of further work on T cells of mothers and their children. That study adds: Among related mother-child pairs, overlap was slightly higher than in unrelated pairs, though not significantly.

Sequencing used blood. V usage is TRBV2 and J usage is TRBJ1-5; 9 bases map to TRBD1. The TCR sequence derives from a woman aged 35 to 49 in good health. CDR3 sequence (DNA): TGTGCCAGCAGGGCCGGGACAGGGATGTGGCCCCAGCATTTT. Protein: CASRAGTGMWPQHF. The full variable domain, completed using reference TRBV2 and TRBJ1-5, is EPEVTQTPSHQVTQMGQEVILRCVPISNHLYFYWYRQILGQKVEFLVSFYNNEISEKSEIFDDQFSVERPDGSNFTLKIRSTKLEDSAMYFCASRAGTGMWPQHFGDGTRLSIL.